A selection of T cell receptor beta chains follows, all from one sample in a study of long-term antiretroviral therapy in people with HIV. Generated by immunoSEQ multiplex PCR, the TCRdb table keeps only in-frame clones and is missing some. The sample yields some 20,000 clones, around three quarters seen once. Sequences were derived from unsorted PBMCs, sampled 2.9 years after starting antiretroviral therapy. Source of these receptors: a woman in her twenties or thirties with HIV. Both conserved end residues are part of each CDR3. Fields, in order: V gene, J gene, clone size, D gene, CDR3 protein, CDR3 DNA. The D gene is left open where the match is weak. Clone size appears in some rows only: once, few, many, or a class for an expanded clone.

>TRBV5-1|TRBJ2-1|.|.
CASSPPVGDNNEQFF
TGCGCCAGCAGCCCGCCAGTAGGGGACAACAATGAGCAGTTCTTC
>TRBV18|TRBJ1-2|few|.
CASSQKGWRAGYTF
TGTGCCAGCTCGCAAAAAGGGTGGCGCGCTGGCTACACCTTC
>TRBV5-4|TRBJ2-1|.|.
CASSSGWGEVPLSEQFF
TGTGCCAGCAGCTCTGGGTGGGGAGAGGTGCCCCTCAGTGAGCAGTTCTTC
>TRBV5-1|TRBJ1-2|.|.
CASSFDGGGYTF
TGCGCCAGCAGCTTCGATGGAGGGGGCTACACCTTC
>TRBV7-2|TRBJ2-3|.|.
CASGGGSTDTQYF
TGTGCCAGCGGTGGTGGGTCCACAGATACGCAGTATTTT
>TRBV19|TRBJ1-5|.|.
CASRLGGAVGQPQHF
TGTGCCAGTAGGTTAGGGGGAGCGGTGGGACAGCCCCAGCATTTT
>TRBV29-1|TRBJ2-2|.|.
CSVDRTDTGELFF
TGCAGCGTTGATCGGACGGACACCGGGGAGCTGTTTTTT
>TRBV10-3|TRBJ2-3|.|.
CAISGPADTQYF
TGTGCCATCAGTGGACCAGCAGATACGCAGTATTTT
>TRBV7-3|TRBJ2-1|.|.
CASSLVSDRGSYNEQFF
TGTGCCAGCAGCTTGGTTTCCGACAGAGGCTCCTACAATGAGCAGTTCTTC
>TRBV4-1|TRBJ2-5|once|.
CASSQDRTVPGGTQYF
TGCGCCAGCAGCCAAGATCGGACAGTCCCCGGGGGGACCCAGTACTTC
>TRBV6-1|TRBJ1-1|.|.
CASNRPGWAFF
TGTGCCAGCAACAGGCCGGGGTGGGCTTTCTTT
>TRBV19|TRBJ1-5|.|.
CASRIEMGNQPQHF
TGTGCCAGTAGGATAGAGATGGGTAATCAGCCCCAGCATTTT
>TRBV4-1|TRBJ1-4|.|.
CASSQNEKLFF
TGCGCCAGCAGCCAAAATGAAAAACTGTTTTTT
>TRBV15|TRBJ1-2|.|.
CATSRDRVGDKYGYTF
TGTGCCACCAGCAGAGATCGGGTGGGGGATAAATATGGCTACACCTTC
>TRBV6-1|TRBJ2-1|once|.
CASSRWDSNEQFF
TGTGCCAGCAGCCGATGGGACTCCAATGAGCAGTTCTTC
>TRBV7-9|TRBJ2-1|.|TRBD1
CASSPGQGINEQFF
TGTGCCAGCAGCCCAGGACAGGGCATCAATGAGCAGTTCTTC
>TRBV6-5|TRBJ1-5|.|.
CASSPGPRQPQHF
TGTGCCAGCAGCCCTGGACCCCGCCAGCCCCAGCATTTT
>TRBV27|TRBJ2-7|.|TRBD1
CASSLKGQSRVAYEQYF
TGTGCCAGCAGTTTAAAGGGACAGTCTAGGGTTGCCTACGAGCAGTACTTC
>TRBV10-2|TRBJ1-6|.|.
CASSEPGSSYNSPLHF
TGCGCCAGCAGTGAGCCGGGGAGCTCCTATAATTCACCCCTCCACTTT
>TRBV6-1|TRBJ2-7|.|.
CASSVQGTYEQYF
TGTGCCAGCAGTGTTCAGGGGACCTACGAGCAGTACTTC
>TRBV15|TRBJ1-5|.|.
CATSRDTPTDGRGDSQHF
TGTGCCACCAGCAGAGATACCCCCACGGACGGGCGCGGGGATTCCCAGCATTTT
>TRBV7-8|TRBJ2-5|once|TRBD1
CASSLLYTGTEETQYF
TGTGCCAGCAGCTTATTATACACCGGGACAGAAGAGACCCAGTACTTC
>TRBV2|TRBJ2-7|.|.
CASSRTGYDEQYF
TGTGCCAGCAGCCGAACAGGTTACGACGAGCAGTACTTC
>TRBV15|TRBJ2-3|.|TRBD2
CATSRAGGADTQYF
TGTGCCACCAGCAGAGCGGGGGGGGCAGATACGCAGTATTTT
>TRBV5-1|TRBJ1-3|.|TRBD1
CASSLSDRVSGNTIYF
TGCGCCAGCAGCTTGAGCGACAGGGTCTCTGGAAACACCATATATTTT